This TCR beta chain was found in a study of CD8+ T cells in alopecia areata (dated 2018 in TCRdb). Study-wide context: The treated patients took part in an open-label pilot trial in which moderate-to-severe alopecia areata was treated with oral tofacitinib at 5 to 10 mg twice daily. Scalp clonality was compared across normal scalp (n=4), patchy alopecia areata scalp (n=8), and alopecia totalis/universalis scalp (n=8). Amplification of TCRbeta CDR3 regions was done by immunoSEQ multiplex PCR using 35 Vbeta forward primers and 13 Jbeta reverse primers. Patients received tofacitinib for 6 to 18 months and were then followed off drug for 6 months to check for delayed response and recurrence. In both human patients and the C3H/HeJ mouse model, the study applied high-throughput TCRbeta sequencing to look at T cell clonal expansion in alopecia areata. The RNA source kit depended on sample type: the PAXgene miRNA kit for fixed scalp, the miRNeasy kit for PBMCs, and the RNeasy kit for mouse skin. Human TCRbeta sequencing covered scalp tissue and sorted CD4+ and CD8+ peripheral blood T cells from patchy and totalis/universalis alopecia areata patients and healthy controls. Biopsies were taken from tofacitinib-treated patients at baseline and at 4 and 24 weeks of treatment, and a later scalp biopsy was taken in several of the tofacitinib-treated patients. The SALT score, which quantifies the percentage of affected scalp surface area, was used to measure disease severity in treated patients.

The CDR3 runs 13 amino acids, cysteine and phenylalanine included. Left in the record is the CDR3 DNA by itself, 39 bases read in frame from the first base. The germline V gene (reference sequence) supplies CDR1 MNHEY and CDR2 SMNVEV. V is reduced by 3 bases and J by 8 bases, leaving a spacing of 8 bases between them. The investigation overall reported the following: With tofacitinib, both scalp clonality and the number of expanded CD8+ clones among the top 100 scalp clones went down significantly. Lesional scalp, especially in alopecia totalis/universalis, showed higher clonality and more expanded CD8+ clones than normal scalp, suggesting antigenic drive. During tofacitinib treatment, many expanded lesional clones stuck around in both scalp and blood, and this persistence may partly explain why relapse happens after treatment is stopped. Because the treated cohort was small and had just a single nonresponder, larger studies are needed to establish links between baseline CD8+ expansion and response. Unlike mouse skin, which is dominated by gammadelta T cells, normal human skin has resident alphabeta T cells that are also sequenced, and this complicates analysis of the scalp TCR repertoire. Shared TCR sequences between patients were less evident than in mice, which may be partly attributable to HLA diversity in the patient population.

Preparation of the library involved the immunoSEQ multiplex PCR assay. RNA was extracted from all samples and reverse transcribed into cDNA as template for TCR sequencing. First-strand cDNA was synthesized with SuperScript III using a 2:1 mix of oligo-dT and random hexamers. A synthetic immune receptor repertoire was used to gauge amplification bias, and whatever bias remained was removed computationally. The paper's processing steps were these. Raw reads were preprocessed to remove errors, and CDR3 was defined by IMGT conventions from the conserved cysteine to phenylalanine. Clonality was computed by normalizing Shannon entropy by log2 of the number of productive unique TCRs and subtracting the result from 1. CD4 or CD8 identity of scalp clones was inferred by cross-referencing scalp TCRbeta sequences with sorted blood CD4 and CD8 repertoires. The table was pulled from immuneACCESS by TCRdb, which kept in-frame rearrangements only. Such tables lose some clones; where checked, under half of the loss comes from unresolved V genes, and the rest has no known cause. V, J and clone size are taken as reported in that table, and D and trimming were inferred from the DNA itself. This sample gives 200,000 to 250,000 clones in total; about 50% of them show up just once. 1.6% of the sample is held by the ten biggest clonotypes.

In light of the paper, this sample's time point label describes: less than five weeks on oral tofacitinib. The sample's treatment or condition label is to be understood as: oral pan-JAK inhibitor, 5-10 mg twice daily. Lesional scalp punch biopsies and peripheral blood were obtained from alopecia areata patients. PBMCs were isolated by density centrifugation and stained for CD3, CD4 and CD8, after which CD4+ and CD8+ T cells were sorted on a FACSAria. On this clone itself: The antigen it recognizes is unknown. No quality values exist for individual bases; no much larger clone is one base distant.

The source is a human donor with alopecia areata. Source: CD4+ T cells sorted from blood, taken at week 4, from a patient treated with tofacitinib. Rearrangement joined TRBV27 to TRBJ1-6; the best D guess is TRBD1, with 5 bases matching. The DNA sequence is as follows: TGTGCCAGCAGTTTTTTGGGGGATTCACCCCTCCACTTT. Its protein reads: CASSFLGDSPLHF.